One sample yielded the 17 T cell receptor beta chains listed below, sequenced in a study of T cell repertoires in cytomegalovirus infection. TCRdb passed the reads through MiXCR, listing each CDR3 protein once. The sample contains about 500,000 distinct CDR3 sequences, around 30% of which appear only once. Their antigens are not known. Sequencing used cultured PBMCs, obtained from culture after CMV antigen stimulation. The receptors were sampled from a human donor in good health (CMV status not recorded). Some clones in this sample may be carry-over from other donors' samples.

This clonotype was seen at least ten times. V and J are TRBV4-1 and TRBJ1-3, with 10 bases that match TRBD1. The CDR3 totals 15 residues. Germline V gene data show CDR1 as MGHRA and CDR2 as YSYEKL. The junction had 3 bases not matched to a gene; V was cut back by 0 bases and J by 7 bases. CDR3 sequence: CASSQEGTGVNTIYF. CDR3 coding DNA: TGCGCCAGCAGCCAAGAAGGGACAGGGGTGAACACCATATATTTT.

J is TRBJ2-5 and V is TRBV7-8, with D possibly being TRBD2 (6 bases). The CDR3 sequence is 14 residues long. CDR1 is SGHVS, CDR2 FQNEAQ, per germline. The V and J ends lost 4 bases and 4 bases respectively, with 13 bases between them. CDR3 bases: TGTGCCAGCAGCTGGGACTCATGGGGAGAGACCCAGTACTTC. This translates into CASSWDSWGETQYF.

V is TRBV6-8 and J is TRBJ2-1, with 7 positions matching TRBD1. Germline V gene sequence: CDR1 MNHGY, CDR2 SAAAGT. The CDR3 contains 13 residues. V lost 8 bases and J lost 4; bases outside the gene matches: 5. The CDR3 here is CASGTVGYNEQFF. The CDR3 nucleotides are TGTGCCAGCGGGACAGTCGGGTACAATGAGCAGTTCTTC.

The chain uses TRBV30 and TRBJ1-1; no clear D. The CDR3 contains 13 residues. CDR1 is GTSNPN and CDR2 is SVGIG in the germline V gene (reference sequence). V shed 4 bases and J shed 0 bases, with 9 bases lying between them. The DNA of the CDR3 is TGTGCCTGGATTCCCGAGCTGAACACTGAAGCTTTCTTT. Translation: CAWIPELNTEAFF.

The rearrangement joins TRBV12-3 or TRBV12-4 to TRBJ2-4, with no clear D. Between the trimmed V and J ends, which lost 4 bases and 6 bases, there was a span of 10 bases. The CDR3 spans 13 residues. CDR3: CASSSSWGNIQYF. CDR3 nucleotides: TGTGCCAGCAGTTCCTCGTGGGGAAACATTCAGTACTTC.

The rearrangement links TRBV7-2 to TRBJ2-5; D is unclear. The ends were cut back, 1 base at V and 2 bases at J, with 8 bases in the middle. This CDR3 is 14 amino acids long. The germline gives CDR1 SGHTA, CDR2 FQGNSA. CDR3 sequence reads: CASSLGWRQETQYF. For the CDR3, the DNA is TGTGCCAGCAGCTTAGGGTGGCGTCAAGAGACCCAGTACTTC.

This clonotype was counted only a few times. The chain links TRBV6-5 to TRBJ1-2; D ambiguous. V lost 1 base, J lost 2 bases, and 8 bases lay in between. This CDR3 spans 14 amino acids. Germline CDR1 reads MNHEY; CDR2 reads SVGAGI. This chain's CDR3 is CASSYYGRNYGYTF. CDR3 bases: TGTGCCAGCAGTTACTACGGGCGAAACTATGGCTACACCTTC.

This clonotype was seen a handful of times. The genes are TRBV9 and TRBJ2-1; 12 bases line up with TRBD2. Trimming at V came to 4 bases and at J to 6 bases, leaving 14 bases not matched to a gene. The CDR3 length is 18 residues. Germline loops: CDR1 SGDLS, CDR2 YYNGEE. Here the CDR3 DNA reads TGTGCCAGCAGCCCCCCCGGGCTAGCGGGAGGGCCCACCAATGAGCAGTTCTTC. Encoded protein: CASSPPGLAGGPTNEQFF.

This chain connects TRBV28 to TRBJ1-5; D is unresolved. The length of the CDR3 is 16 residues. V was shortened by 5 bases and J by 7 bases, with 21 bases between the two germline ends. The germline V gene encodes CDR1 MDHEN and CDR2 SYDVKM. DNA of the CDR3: TGTGCCAGCAGTCCGGACCGGGCCCCTCGCTCCCAGCCCCAGCATTTT. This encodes CASSPDRAPRSQPQHF.

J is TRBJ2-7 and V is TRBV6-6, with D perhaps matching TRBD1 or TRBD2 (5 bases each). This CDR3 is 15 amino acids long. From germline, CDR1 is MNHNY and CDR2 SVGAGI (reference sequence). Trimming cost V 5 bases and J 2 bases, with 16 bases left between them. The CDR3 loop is CASSPRTGRPYEQYV. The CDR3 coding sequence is TGTGCCAGCAGTCCTCGGACGGGGCGGCCCTACGAGCAGTACGTC.

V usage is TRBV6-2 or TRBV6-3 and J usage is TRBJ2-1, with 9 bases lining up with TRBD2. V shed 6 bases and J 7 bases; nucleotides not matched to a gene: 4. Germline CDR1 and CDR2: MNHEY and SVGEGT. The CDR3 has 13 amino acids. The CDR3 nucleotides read TGTGCCAGCAGGGGACTAGCTTGGAATGAGCAGTTCTTC. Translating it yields CASRGLAWNEQFF.

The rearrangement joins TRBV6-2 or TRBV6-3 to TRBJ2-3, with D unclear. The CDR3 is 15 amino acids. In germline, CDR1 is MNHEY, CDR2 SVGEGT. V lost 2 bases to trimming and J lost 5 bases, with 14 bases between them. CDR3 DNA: TGTGCCAGCAGTTACGGGGTAACATTCCGAGATACGCAGTATTTT. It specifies CASSYGVTFRDTQYF.

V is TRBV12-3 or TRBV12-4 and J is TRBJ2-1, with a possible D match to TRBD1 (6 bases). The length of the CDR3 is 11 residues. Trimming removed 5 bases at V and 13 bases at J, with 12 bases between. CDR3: CASSEGDPQFF. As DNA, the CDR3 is TGTGCCAGCAGTGAGGGGGACCCTCAGTTCTTC.

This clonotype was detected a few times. This CDR3 is CSARLATTGELFF. The CDR3, as DNA: TGCAGTGCGAGACTAGCGACCACCGGGGAGCTGTTTTTT. This rearrangement joins TRBV20-1 to TRBJ2-2; TRBD2 matches 8 bases. Per the germline V gene, CDR1 is DFQATT and CDR2 is SNEGSKA (reference sequence). This CDR3 comprises 13 residues. With V trimmed by 6 bases and J by 4 bases, 4 bases remained unmatched.

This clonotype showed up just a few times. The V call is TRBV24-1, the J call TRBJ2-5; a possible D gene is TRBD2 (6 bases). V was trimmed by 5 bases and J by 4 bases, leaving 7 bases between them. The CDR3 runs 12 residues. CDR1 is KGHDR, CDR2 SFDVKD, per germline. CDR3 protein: CATSGSGETQYF. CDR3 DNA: TGTGCCACCAGTGGTAGCGGAGAGACCCAGTACTTC.

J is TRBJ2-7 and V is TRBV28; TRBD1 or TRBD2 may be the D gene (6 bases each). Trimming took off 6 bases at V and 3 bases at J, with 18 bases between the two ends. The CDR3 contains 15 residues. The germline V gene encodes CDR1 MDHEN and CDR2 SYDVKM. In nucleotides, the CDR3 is TGTGCCAGCAGAGGGGGGTCCCTGGGGCTCTACGAGCAGTACTTC. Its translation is CASRGGSLGLYEQYF.

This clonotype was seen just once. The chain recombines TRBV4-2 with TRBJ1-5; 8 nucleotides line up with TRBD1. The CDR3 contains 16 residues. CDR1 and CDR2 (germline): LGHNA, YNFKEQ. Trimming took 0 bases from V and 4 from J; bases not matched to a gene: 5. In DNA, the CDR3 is TGTGCCAGCAGCCAAGAGGGGACAGGCTTAAATCAGCCCCAGCATTTT. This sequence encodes CASSQEGTGLNQPQHF.